Listed here is a single T cell receptor beta chain. Which antigen it targets is not known. Base quality data are lacking; no much larger clone is found one base away. The data were obtained in a study of tissue T cells after allogeneic stem cell transplantation (dated by TCRdb to about 2022). Regarding the study in general: Grafts from donors were received by all GVHD patients, with several grafts being unmodified and three being CD34-selected to deplete T cells. Pre-transplant PBMCs, which were of recipient origin, were available from about five GVHD patients. For viably preserved blood and marrow, CD3+ T cells were flow-sorted when cell numbers allowed, whereas DNA was extracted directly from smaller samples. The human arm was a prospective observational study without blinding or randomization. TCR beta repertoires were profiled across many tissues obtained from research autopsies of patients with and without GVHD, as well as in mouse models of GVHD. Post-mortem blood came from a cardiac chamber or inferior vena cava, and marrow was aspirated from the iliac crest or spine when possible. General findings and caveats noted by the study authors: In both patients and mice, only a limited portion of the TCR repertoire detected in tissues was captured by blood and spleen T cells. The study did not establish which tissue TCRs were alloreactive or antigen-specific, and some clones may have been host cells that persisted. Within patients, how anatomically similar the tissues were was a key factor in shaping TCR repertoire composition, regardless of disease or transplant status. Only a few T cell clones appeared in more than one patient, yet motif-based clustering showed tissue-specific repertoire signatures that were shared between patients. Sampling depth was acknowledged as a limitation, and the patient cohort was both small and clinically heterogeneous.

The library relied on the immunoSEQ multiplex PCR assay. TCRbeta CDR3 sequencing was done by Adaptive Biotechnologies at survey depth, reporting CDR3 sequences, V/J genes, productive frequency and template counts. TCR beta CDR3 regions were amplified from genomic DNA instead of RNA. For the original study's pipeline: Pairwise repertoire overlap between tissues was quantified with Jensen-Shannon divergence, where 1 means complete divergence and 0 identical. Tissues were clustered by single-linkage agglomerative hierarchical clustering of pairwise JSD values and displayed as dendrograms. GLIPH2 was run on all patient samples with simulation_depth 1000, kmer_min_depth 3, cdr3_length_cutoff 8, keeping groups with more than two unique CDR3s. A standardized tissue-overlap score was calculated by extrapolating Jaccard GLIPH-group overlap across patients to a standard repertoire size of 1000 clones. To look at how diversity was associated with clinical or experimental variables, linear mixed-effect models were used, with tissue treated as a fixed effect and individual treated as a random effect. The immuneACCESS repertoire file appears here via TCRdb, limited to in-frame rearrangements. These files lack a portion of the clones; in checked studies, under half of the deficit traces to unresolved V genes, and the cause of the others is not known. V, J and clone size reflect that table, while D and trimming were determined from the DNA. A total of about 850 clones appear in this sample, 49% of them only once. Approximately 40% of the sample goes to the ten largest clones.

The junction shows trimming of 5 bases on V and 13 bases on J, plus 15 bases between the germline ends. As encoded in the germline V gene, CDR1 is MNHNS while CDR2 is SASEGT. The CDR3 covers 12 residues, taking in both the cysteine and the phenylalanine. The kept DNA is CDR3 alone, 36 bases in frame from the first base. The time point label for this specimen denotes: human tissue collected at research (rapid) autopsy. Over a roughly three-year period, a research-autopsy study prospectively enrolled fewer than ten adult allo-HCT recipients who had steroid-refractory GVHD. Gastrointestinal GVHD was present in all GVHD patients, several lines of GVHD-directed therapy were administered to all GVHD patients, and skin involvement was additionally present in a handful of GVHD patients.

The TCR originated in a female patient between 40 and 69 years old with steroid-refractory graft-versus-host disease after an allogeneic stem cell transplant. After a transplant, some T cells may be of graft donor origin. The chain employs TRBV6-1 and TRBJ2-1; the D gene cannot be resolved reliably. This specimen was blood, taken at autopsy. The CDR3 reads CASSYTDRIQFF. The DNA sequence is given as TGTGCCAGCAGTTATACCGACCGTATACAGTTCTTC.